What follows are 21 T cell receptor beta chains derived from one specimen sequenced in a study of blood T cell repertoires in COVID-19. Only in-frame clones appear in the TCRdb table, and some are missing; sequencing was by immunoSEQ multiplex PCR. The data contain about 83,000 clones, around 76% of them singletons. The sequencing input was peripheral blood. The source of these receptors is a woman of 80 years or more with active or convalescent COVID-19.

The chain uses TRBV10-3 and TRBJ1-6, with D uncertain. CDR3 size: 15 residues. Trimming stripped 3 bases from V and 7 bases from J, with 13 bases between. CDR1 and CDR2 (germline): ENHRY, SYGVKD. Here the CDR3 reads CAISDSTPGNSPLHF. In DNA form, the CDR3 reads TGTGCCATCAGTGACTCGACTCCCGGGAATTCACCCCTCCACTTT.

J is TRBJ2-2 and V is TRBV30; 10 bases are a match to TRBD2. CDR1 and CDR2 (germline): GTSNPN, SVGIG (reference sequence). The CDR3 loop spans 16 amino acids. Trimming took 7 bases from V and 5 from J; bases not matched to a gene: 13. CDR3 sequence reads: CASRGLAGGSTGELFF. The CDR3 DNA follows: TGTGCCTCGAGGGGCTTAGCGGGGGGTTCGACCGGGGAGCTGTTTTTT.

This clone was seen once. This chain connects TRBV7-9 to TRBJ1-5; D is possibly TRBD1 (6 bases). CDR3 length: 16 amino acids. Germline CDR1 reads SEHNR; CDR2 reads FQNEAQ (reference sequence). V dropped 0 bases and J dropped 4 bases, with 13 bases sitting between them. CDR3 sequence: CASSLAGRGPNQPQHF. The CDR3 DNA reads TGTGCCAGCAGCTTAGCGGGCAGGGGCCCTAATCAGCCCCAGCATTTT.

J is TRBJ1-5 and V is TRBV21-1; whether TRBD1, the table's D call, matches the DNA was not checked. TRBV21-1 is listed as a pseudogene. CDR3 size: 16 residues. CDR3 in DNA: TGTGCCAGCAGCGGGACGGGCAGGGGGCTCGATCAGCCCCAGCATTTT. Translation: CASSGTGRGLDQPQHF.

The rearrangement links TRBV6-5 to TRBJ1-2, with D uncertain. This CDR3 is 12 amino acids long. CDR1 MNHEY and CDR2 SVGAGI come from the germline V gene. V was pared by 5 bases and J by 8 bases, with 12 bases between. CDR3 bases: TGTGCCAGCAGTCTCAACGGGGAGGGCTACACCTTC. It is translated as CASSLNGEGYTF.

The V gene is TRBV7-2, the J gene TRBJ2-7; 7 nucleotides match TRBD1. Per the germline V gene, CDR1 is SGHTA and CDR2 is FQGNSA. CDR3 length equals 18 residues. Germline trimming cut 1 base from V and 0 bases from J; bases unmatched to any gene: 12. CDR3 sequence (DNA): TGTGCCAGCAGCTTAGAGGGGGCCGGGACGGCGTCCTCCTACGAGCAGTACTTC. This gives the protein CASSLEGAGTASSYEQYF.

The V and J genes are TRBV7-9 and TRBJ2-7, with D tentatively TRBD1 (5 bases). Per the germline V gene, CDR1 is SEHNR and CDR2 is FQNEAQ (reference sequence). V was pared by 5 bases and J by 3 bases, with 20 bases between. The CDR3 contains 16 residues. The CDR3 sequence: CASSPQTDRSFYEQYF. For the CDR3, the DNA is TGTGCCAGCAGCCCCCAGACCGACAGATCCTTCTACGAGCAGTACTTC.

The CDR3 here is CASSLGTTLQETQYF. CDR3 coding DNA: TGTGCCAGCAGCTTAGGTACTACCCTTCAAGAGACCCAGTACTTC. The chain joins TRBV11-2 to TRBJ2-5; no clear D. Germline V gene data show CDR1 as SGHAT and CDR2 as FQNNGV. The CDR3 has 15 residues. V gave up 1 base and J gave up 2 bases, with 11 bases separating them.

The genes are TRBV28 and TRBJ1-4; TRBD1 matches 8 bases. J was trimmed by 5 bases and V by 7 bases; bases with no gene match: 6. Germline lookup yields CDR1 MDHEN and CDR2 SYDVKM. The CDR3 spans 14 residues. Written as DNA, the CDR3 is TGTGCCAGCACCCAGACAGGGGACAATGAAAAACTGTTTTTT. The encoded protein is CASTQTGDNEKLFF.

This chain uses TRBV5-1 with TRBJ2-3, with 11 bases identical to TRBD1. The CDR3 is 15 residues long. Germline V gene data show CDR1 as SGHRS and CDR2 as YFSETQ. Trimming cost V 2 bases and J 5 bases; bases outside gene matches: 4. The CDR3 bases are TGCGCCAGCAGCTTAGGGACAGGGGGTCAAGATACGCAGTATTTT. Translation gives CASSLGTGGQDTQYF. Full variable domain (rest looked up from reference TRBV5-1 and TRBJ2-3): KAGVTQTPRYLIKTRGQQVTLSCSPISGHRSVSWYQQTPGQGLQFLFEYFSETQRNKGNFPGRFSGRQFSNSRSEMNVSTLELGDSALYLCASSLGTGGQDTQYFGPGTRLTVL.

This clone was found a few times. This sequence joins TRBV7-8 and TRBJ2-3, with D hard to call. V was pared by 2 bases and J by 0 bases, with 12 bases between. CDR1 is SGHVS, CDR2 FQNEAQ, per germline. This CDR3 region has 16 residues. The CDR3 is CASSLSNSPSTDTQYF. CDR3 coding DNA: TGTGCCAGCAGCTTAAGTAACAGCCCTAGCACAGATACGCAGTATTTT.

The V and J genes are TRBV9 and TRBJ2-3, with 9 positions matching TRBD2. J was trimmed by 4 bases and V by 4 bases; bases with no gene match: 10. CDR3 length: 16 residues. In germline, CDR1 is SGDLS, CDR2 YYNGEE. This chain's CDR3 is CASSPRGAGGSDTQYF. DNA for the CDR3: TGTGCCAGCAGCCCTCGGGGAGCGGGGGGATCAGATACGCAGTATTTT.

This rearrangement joins TRBV7-2 to TRBJ2-2; D may be TRBD1 (6 bases). V shed 10 bases and J shed 5 bases, with 17 bases lying between them. The CDR3 has 14 residues. Germline V CDR1 and CDR2: SGHTA, FQGNSA. In nucleotides, the CDR3 is TGTGCCACCCGGGCGGCAGGGGATACCGGGGAGCTGTTTTTT. This codes for CATRAAGDTGELFF.

This rearrangement joins TRBV6-2 or TRBV6-3 to TRBJ1-4, with D perhaps matching TRBD1 (6 bases). CDR1 and CDR2 from the germline V gene are MNHEY and SVGEGT. The CDR3 is made up of 15 amino acids. Trimming left V 8 bases short and J 7 bases short, with 20 bases between. The CDR3 protein is CASGQQGSVPEKLFF. The CDR3 nucleotides read TGTGCCAGCGGCCAACAGGGATCAGTCCCTGAAAAACTGTTTTTT.

In DNA, the CDR3 is TGTGCCAGCAGTACGACAGGAGATAACTATGGCTACACCTTC. This sequence encodes CASSTTGDNYGYTF. This chain links TRBV6-5 with TRBJ1-2; D may be TRBD1 (6 bases). The CDR3 sequence is 14 residues long. V was shortened by 5 bases and J by 1 base, with 11 bases between the two germline ends. Germline V gives CDR1 MNHEY, CDR2 SVGAGI.

The V and J genes are TRBV21-1 and TRBJ2-1; the table calls TRBD2, which could not be checked here. TRBV21-1 is a pseudogene segment. This CDR3 has 17 residues. CDR3 sequence reads: CASSNRSGGTLYNEQFF. The CDR3 coding sequence is TGTGCCAGCAGCAACCGTAGCGGGGGGACCTTATACAATGAGCAGTTCTTC.

This rearrangement joins TRBV5-1 to TRBJ1-1; D may be TRBD1 (5 bases). V lost 1 base, J lost 5 bases, and 15 bases lay in between. This CDR3 has 15 amino acids. Looked up from germline, CDR1 is SGHRS and CDR2 is YFSETQ. Here the CDR3 reads CASSLLDTGRTEAFF. The CDR3 DNA sequence: TGCGCCAGCAGCTTGCTGGACACCGGACGGACTGAAGCTTTCTTT.

The V call is TRBV28, the J call TRBJ1-6; maybe TRBD1 (5 bases). Deletions cut 7 bases from V and 6 bases from J, with 7 bases between. The CDR3 runs to 12 residues. The germline V gene has CDR1 MDHEN and CDR2 SYDVKM. The CDR3 DNA is TGTGCCAGCATCGGGGGTAATTCACCCCTCCACTTT. It yields the protein CASIGGNSPLHF.

The V and J genes are TRBV28 and TRBJ1-1; 8 nucleotides line up with TRBD1. V dropped 7 bases and J dropped 3; count of bases not matched to a gene: 10. Germline V lookup: CDR1 MDHEN, CDR2 SYDVKM. CDR3 length equals 15 residues. The CDR3 loop is CASNLPGGRDTEAFF. CDR3 nucleotide sequence: TGTGCCAGCAACCTTCCAGGGGGCCGGGACACTGAAGCTTTCTTT.

In nucleotides, the CDR3 is TGTGCCAGCAGGTTGCAGGGGCGCGACACTGAAGCTTTCTTT. Encoded protein: CASRLQGRDTEAFF. The chain uses TRBV13 and TRBJ1-1; maybe TRBD1 (6 bases). CDR1 is PRHDT and CDR2 is FYEKMQ in the germline V gene (reference sequence). There are 14 residues in the CDR3. The V gene lost 6 bases and the J gene lost 3 bases, with 14 bases spanning the gap.

The rearrangement links TRBV28 to TRBJ1-1; D remains unclear. Trimming took off 8 bases at V and 4 bases at J, with 17 bases between the two ends. The CDR3 is 14 amino acids. Germline V gene sequence: CDR1 MDHEN, CDR2 SYDVKM. The CDR3, as DNA: TGTGCCAGCCTACGCGGGTCCACATCCACTGAAGCTTTCTTT. It yields the protein CASLRGSTSTEAFF.